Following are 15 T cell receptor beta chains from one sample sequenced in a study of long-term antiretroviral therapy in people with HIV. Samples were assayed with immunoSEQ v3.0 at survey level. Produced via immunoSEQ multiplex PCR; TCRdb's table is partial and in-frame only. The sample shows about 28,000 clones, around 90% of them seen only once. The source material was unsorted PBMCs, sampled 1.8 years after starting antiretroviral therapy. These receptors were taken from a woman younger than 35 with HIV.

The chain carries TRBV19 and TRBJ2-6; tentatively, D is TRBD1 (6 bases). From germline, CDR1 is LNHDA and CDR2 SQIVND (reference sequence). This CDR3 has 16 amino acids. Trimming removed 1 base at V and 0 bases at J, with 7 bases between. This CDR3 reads CASSIGGGSGANVLTF. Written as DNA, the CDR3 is TGTGCCAGTAGTATAGGAGGGGGCTCTGGGGCCAACGTCCTGACTTTC.

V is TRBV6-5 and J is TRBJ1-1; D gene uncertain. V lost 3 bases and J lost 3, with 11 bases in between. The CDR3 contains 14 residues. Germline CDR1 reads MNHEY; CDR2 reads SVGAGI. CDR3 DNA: TGTGCCAGCAGTTATTCGGACGGGGACACTGAAGCTTTCTTT. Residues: CASSYSDGDTEAFF.

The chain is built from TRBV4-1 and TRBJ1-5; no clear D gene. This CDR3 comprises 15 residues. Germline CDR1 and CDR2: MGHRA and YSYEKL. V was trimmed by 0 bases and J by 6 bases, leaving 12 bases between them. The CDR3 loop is CASSQDQFPGQPQHF. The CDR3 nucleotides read TGCGCCAGCAGCCAAGATCAGTTTCCGGGTCAGCCCCAGCATTTT.

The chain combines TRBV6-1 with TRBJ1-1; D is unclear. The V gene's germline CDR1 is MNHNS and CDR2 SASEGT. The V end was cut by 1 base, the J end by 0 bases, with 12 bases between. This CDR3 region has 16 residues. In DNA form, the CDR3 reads TGTGCCAGCAGTGAAGGTTTGGGGATCGTGAACACTGAAGCTTTCTTT. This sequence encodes CASSEGLGIVNTEAFF.

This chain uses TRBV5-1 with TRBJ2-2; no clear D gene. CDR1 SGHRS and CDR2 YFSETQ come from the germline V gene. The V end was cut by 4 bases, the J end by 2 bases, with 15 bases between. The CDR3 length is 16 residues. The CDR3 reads CASSRISSTNTGELFF. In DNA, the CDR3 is TGCGCCAGCAGCCGAATCTCGAGCACCAACACCGGGGAGCTGTTTTTT.

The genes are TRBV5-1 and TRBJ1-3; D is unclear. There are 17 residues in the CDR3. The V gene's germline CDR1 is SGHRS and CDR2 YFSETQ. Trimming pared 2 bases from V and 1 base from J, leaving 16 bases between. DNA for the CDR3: TGCGCCAGCAGCTTCGGAGCGTTACGTGGATCTGGAAACACCATATATTTT. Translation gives CASSFGALRGSGNTIYF.

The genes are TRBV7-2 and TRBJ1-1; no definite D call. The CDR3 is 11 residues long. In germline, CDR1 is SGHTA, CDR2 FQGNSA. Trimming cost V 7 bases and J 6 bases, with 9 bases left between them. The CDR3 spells CASTTYSEAFF. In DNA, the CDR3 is TGTGCCAGCACCACTTATTCTGAAGCTTTCTTT. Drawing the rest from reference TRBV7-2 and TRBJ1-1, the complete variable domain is GAGVSQSPSNKVTEKGKDVELRCDPISGHTALYWYRQSLGQGLEFLIYFQGNSAPDKSGLPSDRFSAERTGGSVSTLTIQRTQQEDSAVYLCASTTYSEAFFGQGTRLTVV.

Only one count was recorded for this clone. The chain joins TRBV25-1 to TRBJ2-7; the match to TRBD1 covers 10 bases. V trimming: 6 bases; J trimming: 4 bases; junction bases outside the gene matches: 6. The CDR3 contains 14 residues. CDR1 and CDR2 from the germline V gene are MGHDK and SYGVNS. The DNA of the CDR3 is TGTGCCAGCAGGATGACAGGGGGCGCGTACGAGCAGTACTTC. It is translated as CASRMTGGAYEQYF.

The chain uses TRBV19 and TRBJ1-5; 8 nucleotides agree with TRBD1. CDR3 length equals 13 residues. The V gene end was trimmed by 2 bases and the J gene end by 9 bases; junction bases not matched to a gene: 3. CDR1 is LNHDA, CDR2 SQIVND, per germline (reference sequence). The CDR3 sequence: CASSIQGARPQHF. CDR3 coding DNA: TGTGCCAGTAGTATACAGGGGGCGCGGCCCCAGCATTTT.

Written as DNA, the CDR3 is TGTGCTAGTGGTTGGGACAGGGACCCGTATAGCAATCAGCCCCAGCATTTT. Encoded protein: CASGWDRDPYSNQPQHF. The V and J genes are TRBV12-5 and TRBJ1-5; TRBD1 agrees at 9 bases. V lost 4 bases, J lost 0 bases, and 7 bases stayed unmatched. The CDR3 sequence is 17 residues long. The germline V gene encodes CDR1 LGHNT and CDR2 FRNRAP. The whole variable domain, remainder taken from reference TRBV12-5 and TRBJ1-5, is DARVTQTPRHKVTEMGQEVTMRCQPILGHNTVFWYRQTMMQGLELLAYFRNRAPLDDSGMPKDRFSAEMPDATLATLKIQPSEPRDSAVYFCASGWDRDPYSNQPQHFGDGTRLSIL.

The CDR3: CARSLRGSGNTIYF. The CDR3 DNA reads TGTGCCAGAAGCTTGAGGGGCTCTGGAAACACCATATATTTT. The chain joins TRBV5-3 to TRBJ1-3, with D possibly being TRBD1 (5 bases). TRBV5-3 falls under the ORF class, with uncertain function. CDR3 size: 14 residues. V lost 1 base, J lost 0 bases, and 5 bases lay in between.

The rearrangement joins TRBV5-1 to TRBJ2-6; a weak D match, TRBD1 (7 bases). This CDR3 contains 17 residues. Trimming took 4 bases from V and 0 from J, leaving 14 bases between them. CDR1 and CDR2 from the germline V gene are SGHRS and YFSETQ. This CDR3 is CASSGGTAPSGANVLTF. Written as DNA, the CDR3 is TGCGCCAGCAGCGGAGGGACAGCCCCCTCTGGGGCCAACGTCCTGACTTTC.

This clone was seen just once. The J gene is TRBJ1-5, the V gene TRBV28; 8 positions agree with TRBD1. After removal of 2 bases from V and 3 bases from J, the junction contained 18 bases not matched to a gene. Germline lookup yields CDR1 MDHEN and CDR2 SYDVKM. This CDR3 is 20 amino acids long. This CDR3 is CASSLGAKTGAILYNQPQHF. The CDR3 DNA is TGTGCCAGCAGTTTAGGCGCAAAGACAGGGGCGATACTTTACAATCAGCCCCAGCATTTT. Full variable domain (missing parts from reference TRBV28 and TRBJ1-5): DVKVTQSSRYLVKRTGEKVFLECVQDMDHENMFWYRQDPGLGLRLIYFSYDVKMKEKGDIPEGYSVSREKKERFSLILESASTNQTSMYLCASSLGAKTGAILYNQPQHFGDGTRLSIL.

CDR3: CASSLGLGANTEAFF. The CDR3 DNA is TGTGCCAGCTCACTGGGGTTAGGTGCGAACACTGAAGCTTTCTTT. V and J are TRBV9 and TRBJ1-1, with D unresolved. The V end lost 7 bases, the J end lost 1 base, and 17 bases lay between the germline ends. Looked up from germline, CDR1 is SGDLS and CDR2 is YYNGEE. The CDR3 is 15 amino acids. The variable domain in full, with the rest retrieved from reference TRBV9 and TRBJ1-1, is DSGVTQTPKHLITATGQRVTLRCSPRSGDLSVYWYQQSLDQGLQFLIQYYNGEERAKGNILERFSAQQFPDLHSELNLSSLELGDSALYFCASSLGLGANTEAFFGQGTRLTVV.

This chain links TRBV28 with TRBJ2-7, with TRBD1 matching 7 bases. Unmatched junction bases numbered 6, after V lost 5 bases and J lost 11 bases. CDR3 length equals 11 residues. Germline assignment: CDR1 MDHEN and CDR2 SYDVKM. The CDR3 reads CASSLDRAEYF. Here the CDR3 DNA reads TGTGCCAGCAGTCTAGACAGGGCGGAGTACTTC.